This T cell receptor (beta chain) came from a study of response to subunit inactivated influenza vaccine. One entry per CDR3 protein results from TCRdb running MiXCR on the RT-PCR reads. Here the sample spans about 650,000 distinct CDR3 sequences, around a sixth being singletons. This clonotype occurred many times. The antigen is undetermined. Findings and limits, study-wide: The authors put forward the suggestion that each seasonal influenza vaccination may bring in only a limited number of new T cells.

The input for sequencing was PBMCs from blood, taken less than 13 days after vaccination. This receptor was taken from a man over 45 who received an inactivated influenza vaccine.

CDR3 residues: CASSPRQGSYGYTF. The CDR3 bases are TGTGCCAGCAGCCCGAGACAGGGATCCTATGGCTACACCTTC. The chain employs TRBV3-1 and TRBJ1-2; 7 bases match TRBD1. Germline V CDR1 and CDR2: LGHDT, YNNKEL (reference sequence). The CDR3 runs to 14 residues. Unmatched junction bases numbered 6, after V lost 4 bases and J lost 4 bases.